This is a list of T cell receptor beta chains from one sample in a study of OX40 agonist ivuxolimab in advanced cancers. Profiling relied on immunoSEQ multiplex PCR, and the TCRdb table lists in-frame clones only, not all of them. The sample carries approximately 76,000 clones, approximately 95% recorded once. The material was CD4+ or CD8+ T cells sorted from blood, obtained in a trial of the OX40 agonist ivuxolimab. These receptors all come from an adult with an advanced solid tumor such as melanoma, head and neck, liver or kidney cancer. Both conserved end residues are part of each CDR3. A D gene is named only where the DNA matches it firmly. The size entry is marked missing in some rows and otherwise reads once, few, many or a size class.

size	V	D	J	DNA	CDR3
.	TRBV15	.	TRBJ2-7	TGTGCCACCAGCAGAGATGGGCCCTCCTACGAGCAGTACTTC	CATSRDGPSYEQYF
.	TRBV4-3	TRBD2	TRBJ2-1	TGCGCCAGCAGCCAAGAGGCTCCGGGACTAGTCAATGAGCAGTTCTTC	CASSQEAPGLVNEQFF
.	TRBV13	.	TRBJ1-1	TGTGCCAGCAGCTTAGGGTGGGTGCCCGGTTCTTCGAACACTGAAGCTTTCTTT	CASSLGWVPGSSNTEAFF
.	TRBV7-9	.	TRBJ2-1	TGTGCCAGCAGCTTACCTAGCCGGTCCTACAATGAGCAGTTCTTC	CASSLPSRSYNEQFF
.	TRBV7-3	.	TRBJ2-7	TGTGCCAGCAGCTTAGACGGCAGGGACTACGAGCAGTACTTC	CASSLDGRDYEQYF
.	TRBV9	.	TRBJ2-1	TGTGCCAGCAGCGTAGAGGGTCACCAGTACAATGAGCAGTTCTTC	CASSVEGHQYNEQFF
once	TRBV18	TRBD2	TRBJ2-7	TGTGCCAGCTCACTCGGGGCGCGGGAGGTCTCCTACGAGCAGTACTTC	CASSLGAREVSYEQYF
.	TRBV7-9	.	TRBJ1-2	TGTGCCAGCAGCTTAGGGACAGTCTATGGCTACACCTTC	CASSLGTVYGYTF
.	TRBV13	TRBD2	TRBJ2-7	TGTGCCGTCCAGCGGGGCACCTACGAGCAGTACTTC	CAVQRGTYEQYF
.	TRBV5-6	.	TRBJ1-5	TGTGCCAGCAGCTTGGGACAGGCGATTAATCAGCCCCAGCATTTT	CASSLGQAINQPQHF
.	TRBV10-2	TRBD1	TRBJ2-3	TGCGCCAGCAGTGATTACGGACAGGGGGCTCTCACAGATACGCAGTATTTT	CASSDYGQGALTDTQYF
.	TRBV9	TRBD1	TRBJ1-2	TGTGCCAGCAGCCCAGGGACAGGGAATGGCTACACCTTC	CASSPGTGNGYTF
.	TRBV6-1	TRBD1	TRBJ1-1	TGTGCCAGCACCAAGACAGGGACGAACACTGAAGCTTTCTTT	CASTKTGTNTEAFF
once	TRBV28	.	TRBJ2-3	TGTGCCAGCAGCATTAGCTTCGCTAGCACAGATACGCAGTATTTT	CASSISFASTDTQYF
.	TRBV11-1	TRBD1	TRBJ2-1	TGTGCCAGCAGCAGGGACAGGACAATATACAATGAGCAGTTCTTC	CASSRDRTIYNEQFF
.	TRBV7-8	TRBD2	TRBJ2-7	TGTGCCAGCAGCTTACTTAGCGGGACGCGCTACGAGCAGTACTTC	CASSLLSGTRYEQYF
.	TRBV7-3	TRBD1	TRBJ1-2	TGTGCCAGCAGCCACACAGGGGGCGATGGCTACACCTTC	CASSHTGGDGYTF
.	TRBV5-1	TRBD1	TRBJ2-3	TGCGCCAGCAGCTCCTGGACAGGGAGCACAGATACGCAGTATTTT	CASSSWTGSTDTQYF
.	TRBV9	TRBD1	TRBJ2-1	TGTGCCAGCAGCGTAGTTGAGAGGGGGCGCGTTGAGCAGTTCTTC	CASSVVERGRVEQFF
.	TRBV5-6	.	TRBJ2-3	TGTGCCAGCAGCTTCGCCGGAGGGATACGCACAGATACGCAGTATTTT	CASSFAGGIRTDTQYF
.	TRBV9	.	TRBJ1-2	TGTGCCAGCAGCGCCCCTGGGGGTTGGGAGTACTATGGCTACACCTTC	CASSAPGGWEYYGYTF
.	TRBV9	.	TRBJ2-3	TGTGCCAGCAGCGAGGAAAGATACACAGATACGCAGTATTTT	CASSEERYTDTQYF
.	TRBV7-2	.	TRBJ1-2	TGTGCCAGCAGCTTAGCGCTGTTGGGGGGGTATGGCTACACCTTC	CASSLALLGGYGYTF
.	TRBV18	.	TRBJ2-3	TGTGCCAGCTCACTTCGCCGGGACGGGGTGAAAGATACGCAGTATTTT	CASSLRRDGVKDTQYF
.	TRBV5-1	.	TRBJ2-7	TGCGCCAGCAGCTTGGGAAACTACGAGCAGTACTTC	CASSLGNYEQYF
.	TRBV18	.	TRBJ2-1	TGTGCCAGCTCATCGGGGATTACAGGGTTCTACAATGAGCAGTTCTTC	CASSSGITGFYNEQFF
.	TRBV7-9	.	TRBJ2-3	TGTGCCAGCAGCTCCCAGGGGCAGGATACGCAGTATTTT	CASSSQGQDTQYF
.	TRBV7-8	TRBD2	TRBJ2-1	TGTGCCAGCAGGTCACTCCCCGGGACTAGCGGAAAGGACGACAATGAGCAGTTCTTC	CASRSLPGTSGKDDNEQFF
.	TRBV28	.	TRBJ2-7	TGTGCCAGCAGTTTAATCAGTCCTCACGAGCAGTACTTC	CASSLISPHEQYF
.	TRBV6-5	TRBD1	TRBJ1-2	TGTGCCAGCAGTTATGGGACAGAAAAAACCTATGGCTACACCTTC	CASSYGTEKTYGYTF
.	TRBV6-5	.	TRBJ1-2	TGTGCCAGCAGTTACGGCTTTACAGCTAACTATGGCTACACCTTC	CASSYGFTANYGYTF
once	TRBV28	.	TRBJ1-1	TGTGCCAGCAGTTTCAGGGTGATGGACACTGAAGCTTTCTTT	CASSFRVMDTEAFF
.	TRBV25-1	.	TRBJ2-5	TGTGCCAGCAGTGAATCCCAGGGACTCGGAGAGACCCAGTACTTC	CASSESQGLGETQYF
.	TRBV19	.	TRBJ2-7	TGTGCCAGTAGTATAGAGACAGGAAGCTCCTACGAGCAGTACTTC	CASSIETGSSYEQYF
.	TRBV29-1	.	TRBJ2-5	TGCAGCGTTCCCATGGGCCTCCCGTACCAAGAGACCCAGTACTTC	CSVPMGLPYQETQYF
.	TRBV11-2	.	TRBJ2-3	TGTGCCAGCAGCTTAGAGTATACAGATACGCAGTATTTT	CASSLEYTDTQYF
.	TRBV27	.	TRBJ2-7	TGTGCCAGCAGTTTATCTCCAGGGTACGCCTACGAGCAGTACTTC	CASSLSPGYAYEQYF
.	TRBV9	.	TRBJ1-1	TGTGCCAGCAGCGTAGAGGGTAATGGGAACACTGAAGCTTTCTTT	CASSVEGNGNTEAFF
.	TRBV5-1	.	TRBJ1-2	TGCGCCAGCAGCTTCGGGGGGGACTATGGCTACACCTTC	CASSFGGDYGYTF
.	TRBV29-1	TRBD2	TRBJ2-7	TGCAGCTTCTCGACTAGCGGTTCCTACGAGCAGTACTTC	CSFSTSGSYEQYF
.	TRBV7-2	TRBD1	TRBJ2-7	TGTGCCAGCAGCTCCAAGACAGGGCGGATAGGGGAGCAGTACTTC	CASSSKTGRIGEQYF
.	TRBV7-9	.	TRBJ2-2	TGTGCCAGCAGCTTAGTCGTGGTAAACACCGGGGAGCTGTTTTTT	CASSLVVVNTGELFF